The present entry profiles one TCR beta chain with its context. Antigen specificity is unknown. This CDR3 is built from 17 residues. V lost 5 bases to trimming and J lost 2 bases, with 21 bases between them. Per germline, CDR1 PRHDT and CDR2 FYEKMQ (reference sequence). These data come from a study of T cells after posttransplantation cyclophosphamide. Study-wide points: Recipient CMV seropositivity and CMV reactivation strongly tracked TRB clonality. Donor-recipient repertoire similarity was low at 1-2 months, rising over year one.

Libraries were prepared by immunoSEQ multiplex PCR; TCRdb keeps only in-frame clonotypes and omits some of them. The sample contains some 10,000 clones, roughly 80% of which appear only once. Busulfan-fludarabine conditioning, marrow transplant, and cyclophosphamide on days +3 and +4 were administered. The sequencing here drew on PBMCs, taken after allogeneic stem cell transplant with posttransplant cyclophosphamide. This receptor was obtained from a female patient aged 50-59 years who received an allogeneic stem cell transplant from a related donor, was CMV-positive, and had no GVHD. Some T cells may arise from the graft donor. This sequence joins TRBV13 and TRBJ2-5, with TRBD2 as a possible D gene (6 bases). The CDR3 loop reads CASSPRPWASDQETQYF. In DNA form, the CDR3 reads TGTGCCAGCAGCCCCCGCCCCTGGGCTAGCGATCAAGAGACCCAGTACTTC.